The clone carrying this T cell receptor beta chain was observed a single time. What it recognizes is unknown. Built from TCR beta cDNA, the libraries had unique molecular identifiers in them. TCRdb reprocessed the PCR reads with MiXCR, giving one entry per CDR3 protein. Among hundreds of thousands of distinct CDR3 sequences, over 45% were seen once, and the ten largest hold roughly 12%. This entry belongs to a study of post-analysis software for immune sequencing data. Study-wide background: As for disease course, relapsing-remitting, secondary progressive and progressive-relapsing multiple sclerosis were all included.

Trimming took 6 bases from V and 3 from J, leaving 17 bases between them. Germline V gene sequence: CDR1 MNHEY, CDR2 SVGAGI. The CDR3 runs 15 residues. Findings and caveats of the study: The F measure placed samples prepared in the same batch into strongly shared clusters. The study found significantly lower normalized Chao1 diversity in multiple sclerosis patients than in controls. In patients, TRBV5-6, TRBV5-1 and TRBV20-1 belonged to about five TRBV segments found more frequently than in controls.

The sequence came from a girl aged 2-9 years with multiple sclerosis. Sequencing input: blood. The rearrangement links TRBV6-5 to TRBJ2-5; perhaps TRBD1 as D (5 bases). CDR3 sequence reads: CASSRRQGFKETQYF. The CDR3 coding sequence is TGTGCCAGCAGCCGACGCCAGGGTTTCAAAGAGACCCAGTACTTC.